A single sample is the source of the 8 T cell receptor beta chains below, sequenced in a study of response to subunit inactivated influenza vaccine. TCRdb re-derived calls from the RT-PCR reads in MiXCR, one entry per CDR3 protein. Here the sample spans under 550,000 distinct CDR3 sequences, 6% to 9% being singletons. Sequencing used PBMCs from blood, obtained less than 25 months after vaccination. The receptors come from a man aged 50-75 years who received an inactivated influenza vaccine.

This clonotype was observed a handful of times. The CDR3: CAISGTLGTEAFF. The CDR3 DNA sequence: TGTGCCATCAGTGGCACTCTGGGTACTGAAGCTTTCTTT. The gene calls are TRBV10-3 and TRBJ1-1; no reliable D call. Trimming took 4 bases from V and 5 from J, leaving 11 bases between them. This CDR3 contains 13 residues. Germline values: CDR1 ENHRY, CDR2 SYGVKD.

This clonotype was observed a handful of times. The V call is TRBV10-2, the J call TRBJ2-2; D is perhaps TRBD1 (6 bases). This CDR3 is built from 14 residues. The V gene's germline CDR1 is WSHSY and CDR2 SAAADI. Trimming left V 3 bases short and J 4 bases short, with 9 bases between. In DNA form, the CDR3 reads TGCGCCAGCAGTGAACAGGGCGGCACCGGGGAGCTGTTTTTT. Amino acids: CASSEQGGTGELFF.

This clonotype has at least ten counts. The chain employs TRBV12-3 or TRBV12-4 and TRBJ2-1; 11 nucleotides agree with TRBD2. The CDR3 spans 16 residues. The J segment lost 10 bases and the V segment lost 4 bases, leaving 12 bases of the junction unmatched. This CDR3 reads CASSSMTSGESKEQFF. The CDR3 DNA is TGTGCCAGCAGTTCCATGACTAGCGGGGAGTCGAAAGAGCAGTTCTTC.

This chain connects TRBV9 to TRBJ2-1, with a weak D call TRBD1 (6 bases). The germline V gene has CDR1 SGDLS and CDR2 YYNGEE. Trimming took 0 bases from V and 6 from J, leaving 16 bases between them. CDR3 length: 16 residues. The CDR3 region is CASSVAGRGGPNEQFF. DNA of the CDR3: TGTGCCAGCAGCGTAGCGGGCAGGGGTGGCCCCAATGAGCAGTTCTTC.

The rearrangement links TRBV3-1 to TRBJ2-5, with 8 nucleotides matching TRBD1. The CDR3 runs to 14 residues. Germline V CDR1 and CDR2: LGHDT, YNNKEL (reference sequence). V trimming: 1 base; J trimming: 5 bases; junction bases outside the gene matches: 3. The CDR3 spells CASSQGRGLETQYF. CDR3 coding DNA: TGTGCCAGCAGCCAAGGCAGGGGGCTGGAGACCCAGTACTTC.

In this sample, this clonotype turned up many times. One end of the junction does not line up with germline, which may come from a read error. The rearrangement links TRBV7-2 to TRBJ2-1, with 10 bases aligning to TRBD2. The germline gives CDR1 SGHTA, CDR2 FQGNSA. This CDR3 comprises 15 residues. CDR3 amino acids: CAGRATSGNWDEQFF. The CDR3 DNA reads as TGTGCCGGCAGGGCTACTAGCGGGAATTGGGATGAGCAGTTCTTC.

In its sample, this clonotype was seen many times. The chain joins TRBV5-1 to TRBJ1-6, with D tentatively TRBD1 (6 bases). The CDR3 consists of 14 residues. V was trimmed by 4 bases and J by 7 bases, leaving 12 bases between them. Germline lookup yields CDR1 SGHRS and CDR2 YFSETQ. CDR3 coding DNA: TGCGCCAGCAGCCCCGACAGGACGAATTCACCCCTCCACTTT. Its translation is CASSPDRTNSPLHF.

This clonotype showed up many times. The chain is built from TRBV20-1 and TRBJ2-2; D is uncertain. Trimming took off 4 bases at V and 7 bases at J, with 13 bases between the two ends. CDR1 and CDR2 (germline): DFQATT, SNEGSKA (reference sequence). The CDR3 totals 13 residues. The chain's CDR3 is CSAMKGMVGELFF. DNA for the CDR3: TGCAGTGCTATGAAGGGAATGGTCGGGGAGCTGTTTTTT.